These T cell receptor beta chains were read from a single sample in a study of T cells in localized non-small cell lung cancer. TCRdb's table, derived via immunoSEQ multiplex PCR, lists solely in-frame clones and lacks some. Here the sample spans over 20,000 clones, more than 70% being singletons. The sample was PBMCs, taken before any cancer treatment. All receptors derive from a woman between 40 and 69 years old with stage II squamous cell lung carcinoma. Both conserved end residues are part of each CDR3. A D gene is named only where the DNA matches it firmly. Size is omitted from some rows. Given values are once, few, many or a class for expanded clones.

TRBD1 | NA | TRBJ1-1 | TRBV27 | TGTGCCAGCAGTGGTTGGGACAGGGGTTCGACTTTCTTT | CASSGWDRGSTFF
NA | once | TRBJ2-3 | TRBV5-6 | TGTGCCAGCAGCTCCCTGAGTACGCAGTATTTT | CASSSLSTQYF
NA | NA | TRBJ1-4 | TRBV14 | TGTGCCAGCAGCCGCCGAATTGCAACTAATGAAAAACTGTTTTTT | CASSRRIATNEKLFF
NA | NA | TRBJ2-7 | TRBV19 | TGTGCCAGTAGTATAAGGGGGAGACCCTACGAGCAGTACTTC | CASSIRGRPYEQYF
NA | NA | TRBJ2-7 | TRBV5-1 | TGCGCCAGCAGCGACGGTCGTAGGCTTTACGACGAGCAGTACTTC | CASSDGRRLYDEQYF
NA | once | TRBJ1-2 | TRBV28 | TGTGCCAGCACCACCAAAGGGAGGTGGTGGGACGGCTACACCTTC | CASTTKGRWWDGYTF
NA | NA | TRBJ2-7 | TRBV7-2 | TGTGCCAGCAGCTTACACTGGAGCTCCTACGAGCAGTACTTC | CASSLHWSSYEQYF
TRBD2 | NA | TRBJ2-3 | TRBV7-9 | TGTGCCAGCAGCCCAGGACTAGCGGGAGGCACAGATACGCAGTATTTT | CASSPGLAGGTDTQYF
TRBD1 | NA | TRBJ1-2 | TRBV6-1 | TGTGCCAGCAGTCCGCGGACAGGGCAGGGCTACACCTTC | CASSPRTGQGYTF
NA | NA | TRBJ2-7 | TRBV7-9 | TGTGCCAGCATGAGGCAGGGTGACAACGAGCAGTACTTC | CASMRQGDNEQYF
TRBD1 | NA | TRBJ1-2 | TRBV27 | TGTGCCAGCAGTCCCCGGGACAGGAAAGGGTATGGCTACACCTTC | CASSPRDRKGYGYTF
NA | NA | TRBJ1-3 | TRBV5-6 | TGTGCCAGCAGCCTACAGGGAGCCGGAAACACCATATATTTT | CASSLQGAGNTIYF
TRBD1 | NA | TRBJ1-4 | TRBV7-9 | TGTGCCCTGGGGACAGTTGAAAAACTGTTTTTT | CALGTVEKLFF
TRBD2 | once | TRBJ2-1 | TRBV4-3 | TGCGCCAGCAGCCAAACAGGGAGTATGGCGGGAGGTAGGCAGTTCTTC | CASSQTGSMAGGRQFF
NA | NA | TRBJ1-1 | TRBV27 | TGTGCCAGCAGAACCCATCAGGGGGAAGCTTTCTTT | CASRTHQGEAFF
NA | NA | TRBJ2-6 | TRBV7-9 | TGTGCCAGCCGATCTGGGGCCAACGTCCTGACTTTC | CASRSGANVLTF
NA | NA | TRBJ1-3 | TRBV5-1 | TGCGCCAGCAGCTTGGGGTCTCAGGGAATCTCTGGAAACACCATATATTTT | CASSLGSQGISGNTIYF
NA | NA | TRBJ2-3 | TRBV19 | TGTGCCAGTAGTCGTAGCAGTCCTAGCACAGATACGCAGTATTTT | CASSRSSPSTDTQYF
NA | once | TRBJ1-5 | TRBV21-1 | TGTGCCAGCAGCGGCGGGGGACAGTGGCCCTGTTGTATGCCCCAGCATTTT | CASSGGGQWPCCMPQHF
TRBD2 | NA | TRBJ2-2 | TRBV7-9 | TGTGCCAGCAGTTCCGGGACTAGCGGGAGCACCGGGGAGCTGTTTTTT | CASSSGTSGSTGELFF
TRBD1 | few | TRBJ1-1 | TRBV5-8 | TGTGCCAGCAGCTTGTACAAGGGGGCGTCGAACACTGAAGCTTTCTTT | CASSLYKGASNTEAFF
TRBD1 | NA | TRBJ2-7 | TRBV5-6 | TGTGCCAGCAGCTTGGTGGACAGGGCGTCCTACGAGCAGTACTTC | CASSLVDRASYEQYF